The rows below give T cell receptor beta chains drawn from one sample of a study of response to subunit inactivated influenza vaccine. TCRdb reanalysed the RT-PCR reads using MiXCR and keeps one entry per CDR3 protein. The sample lists fewer than 700,000 distinct CDR3 sequences; 10% to 15% were seen once. The specimen comprised PBMCs from blood, sampled about 40 days after vaccination. These receptors were taken from a man aged 45-65 years who received an inactivated influenza vaccine. Both conserved end residues are trimmed from each CDR3. Size is omitted from some rows. Given values are once, few, many or a class for expanded clones.

j_call v_call clone_size cdr3_aa
TRBJ2-7 TRBV20-1 NA STHRGRVPYEQY
TRBJ2-1 TRBV5-1 NA ASSLGGSFSYNEQF
TRBJ2-7 TRBV6-1 few ASTIGAGAPYEQY
TRBJ1-2 TRBV20-1 few SAAIQGATYGYT
TRBJ2-2 TRBV6-1 many ASRRESFAGELF
TRBJ1-1 TRBV7-2 few ASSFKSGGTEAF
TRBJ2-6 TRBV20-1 NA CARDITGRTGANVLT
TRBJ2-5 TRBV10-3 NA ATDRGEGETQY
TRBJ2-5 TRBV29-1 few SVESGMGTQY
TRBJ2-7 TRBV20-1 NA SARLAGNSYEQY
TRBJ1-5 TRBV5-6 many ASSKDRGANQPQH
TRBJ2-1 TRBV28 many ASSLGQGLGEQF
TRBJ2-7 TRBV20-1 many SATEAEQY
TRBJ2-5 TRBV12-3/TRBV12-4 few ASKSSGRETQY
TRBJ1-2 TRBV7-2 few ASSLEAGRPYYT
TRBJ1-6 TRBV7-9 many ASSLQTGASYNSPLH
TRBJ2-3 TRBV5-1 many ASSSQGTDTQY
TRBJ2-2 TRBV7-6 NA ASRSTSGNTGELF
TRBJ2-3 TRBV6-2/TRBV6-3 few ASSRGTATDTQY
TRBJ2-6 TRBV20-1 NA SASPRQGAASGANVLT
TRBJ1-1 TRBV5-1 NA ASSLVVGGTEAF
TRBJ2-7 TRBV10-3 few AISAGASYEQY
TRBJ1-1 TRBV24-1 few ATSDPTGHEAF
TRBJ1-2 TRBV11-2 NA ASSFNRDGVWGYT
TRBJ2-6 TRBV4-2 NA ASSQDWAAGANVLT
TRBJ1-6 TRBV6-5 NA ASSYSRGYSPLH
TRBJ1-6 TRBV28 few ASRYRGSDNSPLH
TRBJ2-1 TRBV5-6 NA ASSLGPDNEQF
TRBJ1-5 TRBV12-3/TRBV12-4 many ASSLTGSNQPQH
TRBJ2-4 TRBV10-3 NA AISESRGLAKNIQY
TRBJ2-2 TRBV20-1 few SARDLFTGELF
TRBJ2-5 TRBV7-2 few ASSFTGLAGGTQY
TRBJ1-1 TRBV12-3/TRBV12-4 many ASSVSTGYTEAF
TRBJ1-1 TRBV3-1 NA ASSQATGQGRTEAF
TRBJ1-2 TRBV24-1 NA ATSASGDYGYT
TRBJ2-1 TRBV10-3 NA AISPSGGWNEQF
TRBJ1-2 TRBV29-1 many SVEVLHVKGGLYGYT
TRBJ2-2 TRBV4-2 NA ASSRDRGQANTGELF
TRBJ2-3 TRBV12-3/TRBV12-4 few ASSFDRGRSDTQY
TRBJ1-2 TRBV4-1 few ASSPDMSSGGGYT
TRBJ2-3 TRBV5-5 NA ASSFFSTDTQY
TRBJ2-1 TRBV6-1 NA ASRASSGYEQF
TRBJ2-5 TRBV7-2 once ASSLTGYPRVGAQY
TRBJ2-1 TRBV6-2/TRBV6-3 NA ASSYVVNPYYNEQF
TRBJ2-3 TRBV2 NA ASSEELTDTQY
TRBJ2-1 TRBV5-1 few ASSLVRTSGRNEQF
TRBJ1-2 TRBV11-2 once ASSYGSDYGYT
TRBJ2-2 TRBV12-3/TRBV12-4 few ASSLLIGAFEGGELF
TRBJ1-2 TRBV12-3/TRBV12-4 few ASSRQGYYGYT
TRBJ2-2 TRBV7-8 few ASSFPGGEGGTGELF
TRBJ2-3 TRBV5-6 few ASSFILAGEWDTQY
TRBJ2-3 TRBV9 NA ASSVGSGETDTQY
TRBJ2-5 TRBV4-3 few ASSQAGLRQETQY
TRBJ2-2 TRBV12-3/TRBV12-4 NA ASSLNREGGELF
TRBJ2-1 TRBV9 NA ASSVAGGPTNEQF
TRBJ2-3 TRBV10-3 NA AIKTGTDEGAQY
TRBJ2-7 TRBV7-9 NA ASSWTRGGSAEQY
TRBJ2-3 TRBV25-1 NA ASSDFSGSTDTQY
TRBJ2-1 TRBV10-3 NA AISEWRGGSYNEQF